The subject of this entry is one TCR beta chain. TCRdb re-analysed the RACE reads in MiXCR, keeping a single row per CDR3 protein. The repertoire has about 120,000 distinct CDR3 sequences, around 15% of them found once; the top ten carry around 0.99%. Described time point: patch test 1, 2 weeks after DPC sensitization. Treatment described: therapeutic diphenylcyclopropenone sensitization with weekly scalp DPC. Donors, patients with alopecia ranging from 18 to 70 years old and judged suitable for DPC, provided samples. This entry comes from a study of human T cells and chemical hapten exposure. This CDR3 region has 17 residues. CDR1 is MNHEY and CDR2 is SMNVEV in the germline V gene (reference sequence). The J segment lost 5 bases and the V segment lost 5 bases, leaving 13 bases of the junction unmatched.

Material: whole blood, obtained in connection with sensitization to the hapten diphenylcyclopropenone (DPC). This clonotype was obtained from a man younger than 30 with alopecia areata. Some clones in this sample may be carry-over from other donors' samples. This chain links TRBV27 with TRBJ1-1, with 11 positions matching TRBD1. This CDR3 reads CASSILSGTGGGTEAFF. CDR3 DNA: TGTGCCAGCAGTATTTTATCCGGGACAGGGGGAGGGACTGAAGCTTTCTTT.